The next 9 T cell receptor beta chains were all read from a single sample in a study of blood T cell repertoires in COVID-19. Measured with immunoSEQ multiplex PCR; TCRdb has only the in-frame clones, and not every one. The sample has roughly 380,000 clones; roughly 85% are singletons. Sequencing was done on a sample of peripheral blood. The receptor source for this set is a woman in her late teens or twenties with acute or convalescent COVID-19.

A word on this clone: Other DNA sequences in the sample encode the same CDR3. The chain recombines TRBV28 with TRBJ2-1, with TRBD2 identical over 13 bases. The germline V gene has CDR1 MDHEN and CDR2 SYDVKM. V lost 6 bases and J lost 4; bases outside the gene matches: 3. The CDR3 consists of 15 residues. CDR3 sequence (DNA): TGTGCCAGCAGGACGGGACTAGCGGGATACAATGAGCAGTTCTTC. Residues: CASRTGLAGYNEQFF.

The V call is TRBV30, the J call TRBJ1-2, with no clear D. Germline V CDR1 and CDR2: GTSNPN, SVGIG (reference sequence). The CDR3 has 13 amino acids. Trimming shortened V by 4 bases and J by 2 bases, and 11 bases separated the two germline ends. In DNA, the CDR3 is TGTGCCTGGATGTTAACGGGGAACTATGGCTACACCTTC. Translating it yields CAWMLTGNYGYTF.

The chain uses TRBV19 and TRBJ1-1; no clear D. The V end lost 2 bases, the J end lost 1 base, and 5 bases lay between the germline ends. Germline V gene sequence: CDR1 LNHDA, CDR2 SQIVND (reference sequence). This CDR3 contains 13 residues. The CDR3 is CASSITANTEAFF. The CDR3 DNA sequence: TGTGCCAGTAGTATAACTGCGAACACTGAAGCTTTCTTT.

V and J are TRBV7-8 and TRBJ2-7; 11 nucleotides agree with TRBD2. This CDR3 is 16 amino acids long. The germline CDR1 and CDR2 sequences are SGHVS and FQNEAQ. The trim removed 5 bases at V and 5 bases at J, leaving 11 bases unmatched. CDR3: CASSSKLAGVSHEQYF. As DNA, the CDR3 is TGTGCCAGCAGCAGTAAACTAGCGGGAGTTTCCCACGAGCAGTACTTC.

The V and J genes are TRBV28 and TRBJ2-2; 7 positions match TRBD2. From germline, CDR1 is MDHEN and CDR2 SYDVKM. The CDR3 runs to 14 residues. V trimming: 7 bases; J trimming: 1 base; junction bases outside the gene matches: 3. This chain's CDR3 is CASNKRENTGELFF. In DNA, the CDR3 is TGTGCCAGCAACAAGCGGGAGAACACCGGGGAGCTGTTTTTT. The full variable domain, its missing parts supplied by reference TRBV28 and TRBJ2-2, is DVKVTQSSRYLVKRTGEKVFLECVQDMDHENMFWYRQDPGLGLRLIYFSYDVKMKEKGDIPEGYSVSREKKERFSLILESASTNQTSMYLCASNKRENTGELFFGEGSRLTVL.

This chain links TRBV6-5 with TRBJ1-1, with TRBD1 matching over 10 bases. The CDR3 contains 15 residues. Germline CDR1 and CDR2: MNHEY and SVGAGI. The V and J ends lost 6 bases and 4 bases, in that order; junction bases with no gene match: 8. The CDR3 DNA sequence: TGTGCCAGCAGACAAACATGGACAGGGGGCACTGAAGCTTTCTTT. Residues: CASRQTWTGGTEAFF.

The CDR3 spells CASSYSASGDNEQFF. The CDR3 DNA is TGTGCCAGCAGTTACTCGGCTAGCGGAGACAATGAGCAGTTCTTC. The genes are TRBV6-5 and TRBJ2-1, with 7 bases that match TRBD2. Looked up from germline, CDR1 is MNHEY and CDR2 is SVGAGI. This CDR3 region has 15 residues. The trim removed 0 bases at V and 5 bases at J, leaving 4 bases unmatched.

The genes are TRBV6-5 and TRBJ2-3, with D perhaps matching TRBD2 (6 bases). Germline V gene lookup returns CDR1 MNHEY and CDR2 SVGAGI. This CDR3 has 15 amino acids. Trimming cost V 8 bases and J 1 base, with 16 bases left between them. CDR3 DNA: TGTGCCAGCTCCGACCACCCGGGGGGCACAGATACGCAGTATTTT. It specifies CASSDHPGGTDTQYF.

The rearrangement links TRBV7-9 to TRBJ1-2; the D gene is possibly TRBD1 (5 bases). CDR1 and CDR2 from the germline V gene are SEHNR and FQNEAQ (reference sequence). This CDR3 spans 15 amino acids. V was clipped by 4 bases and J by 8 bases, with 20 bases between them. The CDR3 is CASSSSVSGMGGYTF. DNA for the CDR3: TGTGCCAGCAGCTCGAGCGTGTCAGGGATGGGCGGCTACACCTTC.